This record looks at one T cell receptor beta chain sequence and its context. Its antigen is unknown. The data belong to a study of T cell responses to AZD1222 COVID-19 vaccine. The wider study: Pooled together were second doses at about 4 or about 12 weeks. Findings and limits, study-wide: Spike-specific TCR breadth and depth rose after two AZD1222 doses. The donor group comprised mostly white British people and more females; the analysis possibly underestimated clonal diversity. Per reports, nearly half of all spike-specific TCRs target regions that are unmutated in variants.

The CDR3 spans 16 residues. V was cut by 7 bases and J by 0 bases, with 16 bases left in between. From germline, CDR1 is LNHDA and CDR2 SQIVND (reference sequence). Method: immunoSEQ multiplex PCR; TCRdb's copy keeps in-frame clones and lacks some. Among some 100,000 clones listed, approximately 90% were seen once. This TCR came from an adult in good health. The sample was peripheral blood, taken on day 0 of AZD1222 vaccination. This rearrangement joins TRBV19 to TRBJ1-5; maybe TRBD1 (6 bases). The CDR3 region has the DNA TGTGCCAGTACCCTCGGGGGGGCCCATAGCAATCAGCCCCAGCATTTT. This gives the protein CASTLGGAHSNQPQHF.